These T cell receptor beta chains were read from a single sample in a study of cytotoxic CD8 clonotypes in ibrutinib-treated CLL. TCRdb's table, derived via immunoSEQ multiplex PCR, lists solely in-frame clones and lacks some. Of 90,000 to 100,000 clones listed, approximately 78% are singletons. Sample: PBMCs, taken after 12 months of ibrutinib treatment. The receptors were sampled from a human donor with chronic lymphocytic leukemia. The CDR3 runs from the conserved cysteine through the conserved F or W. A D gene is named only where the DNA matches it firmly. Some rows mark clone size as missing; the rest say once, few, many or name a class of expanded clone.

TRBJ2-7 | - | TRBV7-9 | TRBD2 | CASSGTSPSYEQYF | TGTGCCAGCAGCGGGACTAGTCCTTCCTACGAGCAGTACTTC
TRBJ1-2 | - | TRBV4-1 | - | CASSQETGHNYGYTF | TGCGCCAGCAGCCAAGAAACAGGACATAACTATGGCTACACCTTC
TRBJ1-2 | - | TRBV9 | - | CASSVVGGANYGYTF | TGTGCCAGCAGCGTAGTGGGAGGAGCTAACTATGGCTACACCTTC
TRBJ2-5 | - | TRBV18 | - | CASSPPNGEETQYF | TGTGCCAGCTCACCACCAAACGGGGAAGAGACCCAGTACTTC
TRBJ1-6 | - | TRBV7-9 | TRBD1 | CASSLVPGGTHSPLHF | TGTGCCAGCAGCTTAGTTCCAGGGGGCACACATTCACCCCTCCACTTT
TRBJ2-7 | - | TRBV2 | TRBD1 | CASTLKHWGTGREQYF | TGTGCCAGCACCCTGAAGCACTGGGGGACAGGTAGGGAGCAGTACTTC
TRBJ2-6 | once | TRBV5-1 | - | CASSLDLSGGANVLTF | TGCGCCAGCAGCTTGGACCTTTCGGGTGGGGCCAACGTCCTGACTTTC
TRBJ1-4 | - | TRBV5-4 | - | CASSFGGMGNELFF | TGTGCCAGCAGCTTCGGAGGAATGGGGAATGAACTGTTTTTT
TRBJ1-2 | - | TRBV30 | - | CAWRSGRSYGYTF | TGTGCCTGGAGGTCGGGACGGTCCTATGGCTACACCTTC
TRBJ2-2 | - | TRBV7-6 | - | CASSPQGDTGELFF | TGTGCCAGCAGCCCACAGGGTGACACCGGGGAGCTGTTTTTT
TRBJ1-4 | few | TRBV25-1 | - | CASSVRPEEKLFF | TGTGCCAGCAGTGTCAGACCGGAGGAAAAACTGTTTTTT
TRBJ2-7 | - | TRBV5-1 | TRBD2 | CASRQSAGDPPEQYF | TGCGCCAGCAGACAAAGTGCGGGGGACCCCCCCGAGCAGTACTTC
TRBJ1-2 | - | TRBV6-1 | - | CASSPSGGTYGYTF | TGTGCCAGCAGCCCCTCGGGGGGTACTTATGGCTACACCTTC
TRBJ1-1 | - | TRBV13 | - | CASSSRQGGNTEAFF | TGTGCCAGCAGCTCCCGGCAGGGAGGAAACACTGAAGCTTTCTTT
TRBJ1-1 | - | TRBV18 | TRBD1 | CASSPRGQTNTEAFF | TGTGCCAGCTCACCACGGGGACAGACGAACACTGAAGCTTTCTTT
TRBJ2-7 | few | TRBV6-5 | - | CASRSGRSYEQYF | TGTGCCAGCAGGTCAGGGAGGTCCTACGAGCAGTACTTC
TRBJ1-6 | - | TRBV4-1 | TRBD1 | CASGPMDRDASPLHF | TGCGCCAGCGGCCCTATGGACAGGGACGCTTCACCCCTCCACTTT
TRBJ1-4 | once | TRBV4-3 | TRBD1 | CASSQGSWDRGNEKLFF | TGCGCCAGCAGCCAAGGCTCCTGGGACAGGGGTAATGAAAAACTGTTTTTT
TRBJ2-1 | - | TRBV5-1 | TRBD1 | CASSMTGGSYNEQFF | TGCGCCAGCAGCATGACAGGGGGCTCCTACAATGAGCAGTTCTTC
TRBJ1-6 | few | TRBV7-2 | - | CASSSGEGNSPLHF | TGTGCCAGCAGCTCAGGGGAGGGGAATTCACCCCTCCACTTT
TRBJ2-3 | - | TRBV7-3 | - | CASSQRDQAGTDTQYF | TGTGCCAGCAGCCAAAGGGACCAAGCAGGCACAGATACGCAGTATTTT
TRBJ2-7 | once | TRBV2 | TRBD1 | CASVGDRGAYEQYF | TGTGCCAGCGTGGGAGACAGGGGGGCCTACGAGCAGTACTTC
TRBJ2-1 | - | TRBV2 | TRBD2 | CASSAGLAYNEQFF | TGTGCCAGCAGCGCGGGACTAGCCTATAATGAGCAGTTCTTC
TRBJ2-3 | once | TRBV5-1 | - | CASRAGLSTDTQYF | TGCGCCAGCAGGGCGGGACTCTCCACAGATACGCAGTATTTT
TRBJ2-7 | - | TRBV2 | TRBD2 | CASRLAATYEQYF | TGTGCCAGCAGACTAGCGGCAACCTACGAGCAGTACTTC
TRBJ2-6 | - | TRBV7-3 | - | CASSLSRTVSGANVLTF | TGTGCCAGCAGCTTATCTAGGACAGTCTCTGGGGCCAACGTCCTGACTTTC
TRBJ1-2 | - | TRBV29-1 | - | CSLGGDYGYTF | TGCAGCCTTGGCGGTGACTATGGCTACACCTTC
TRBJ2-7 | - | TRBV6-6 | - | CASTGRYEQYF | TGTGCCAGCACGGGGCGCTACGAGCAGTACTTC
TRBJ1-2 | - | TRBV7-9 | - | CASSLEEPPVGYTF | TGTGCCAGCAGCTTAGAGGAGCCCCCGGTTGGCTACACCTTC
TRBJ2-3 | - | TRBV7-3 | - | CASSPTGVAGTDTQYF | TGTGCCAGCAGCCCAACAGGGGTCGCGGGGACAGATACGCAGTATTTT